This T cell receptor beta chain was recorded in a study of early T cells in non-severe SARS-CoV-2 infection. Study background: The study sequenced bulk RNA from unsorted whole blood, with chains unpaired. Study-level findings and limits: VDJdb matching, biased toward anti-spike CD8 responses, missed private and CD4 specificities.

This CDR3 spans 12 amino acids. CDR1 is MNHEY, CDR2 SVGAGI, per germline. J was trimmed by 7 bases and V by 6 bases; bases with no gene match: 5. Attached unique molecular identifiers marked individual cDNA molecules. In TCRdb, the 5' RACE reads were re-called with MiXCR into one record per CDR3 protein. The profile shows 43,000 or so distinct CDR3 sequences, roughly 7% of them singletons. A few counts support this clonotype. Antigen specificity is unknown. The gene calls are TRBV6-5 and TRBJ1-1, with 7 bases aligning to TRBD1. The TCR comes from an adult who was a healthcare worker with PCR-confirmed SARS-CoV-2 infection or an uninfected control (not recorded which). The source material was whole blood. The CDR3 spells CASRKQGSEAFF. The CDR3 region has the DNA TGTGCCAGCAGGAAACAGGGGAGTGAAGCTTTCTTT.